One and the same sample provided the 14 T cell receptor beta chains below, sequenced in a study of identifying expanded T cells in peripheral blood. Libraries were prepared by immunoSEQ multiplex PCR; TCRdb keeps only in-frame clonotypes and omits some of them. The repertoire has some 93,000 clones, almost 90% of them found once; the top ten carry approximately 4%. The sample was blood. These receptor sequences come from a person aged 18 to 75 in good health.

This clone came up once. The rearrangement links TRBV10-1 to TRBJ1-1; perhaps TRBD1 as D (5 bases). Germline V lookup: CDR1 WNHNN, CDR2 SYGVQD (reference sequence). V lost 11 bases and J 4 bases, leaving 11 bases between the germline ends. This CDR3 contains 11 residues. The CDR3 loop is CAGSGRTEAFF. The CDR3 region has the DNA TGCGCCGGATCGGGACGCACTGAAGCTTTCTTT.

The gene calls are TRBV19 and TRBJ2-2; D remains unclear. Germline V gene sequence: CDR1 LNHDA, CDR2 SQIVND (reference sequence). This CDR3 has 14 residues. V was shortened by 5 bases and J by 5 bases, with 12 bases between the two germline ends. The CDR3 DNA reads TGTGCCAGTAGTCCGGACCCACAAACCGGGGAGCTGTTTTTT. Translating it yields CASSPDPQTGELFF. Supplemented by reference TRBV19 and TRBJ2-2, the full variable domain reads DGGITQSPKYLFRKEGQNVTLSCEQNLNHDAMYWYRQDPGQGLRLIYYSQIVNDFQKGDIAEGYSVSREKKESFPLTVTSAQKNPTAFYLCASSPDPQTGELFFGEGSRLTVL.

The chain has TRBV30 and TRBJ1-4; possible D gene TRBD1, 5 bases. The CDR3 extends over 14 amino acids. V lost 0 bases and J lost 8, with 13 bases in between. Germline CDR1 is GTSNPN and CDR2 is SVGIG (reference sequence). Here the CDR3 reads CAWSVGGTGEKLFF. The CDR3 coding sequence is TGTGCCTGGAGTGTAGGCGGGACCGGGGAAAAACTGTTTTTT.

This chain connects TRBV5-1 to TRBJ2-3, with 9 bases fitting TRBD2. Germline V gene lookup returns CDR1 SGHRS and CDR2 YFSETQ. The CDR3 loop spans 17 amino acids. Unmatched junction bases numbered 10, after V lost 3 bases and J lost 2 bases. The CDR3 sequence is CASSSQVAGGYTDTQYF. The CDR3, as DNA: TGCGCCAGCAGCTCCCAGGTTGCGGGAGGGTACACAGATACGCAGTATTTT.

The chain links TRBV25-1 to TRBJ2-7, with TRBD1 matching 7 bases. V shed 6 bases and J 5 bases; nucleotides not matched to a gene: 19. CDR3 length: 17 amino acids. Germline V gene sequence: CDR1 MGHDK, CDR2 SYGVNS. This CDR3 reads CASRVSNARGPLDEQYF. The CDR3 DNA reads as TGTGCCAGCAGAGTTAGCAACGCGAGGGGGCCTCTTGACGAGCAGTACTTC.

This chain uses TRBV5-1 with TRBJ2-2; 7 bases align to TRBD1. The CDR3 length is 15 residues. V trimming: 0 bases; J trimming: 4 bases; junction bases outside the gene matches: 3. CDR1 and CDR2 from the germline V gene are SGHRS and YFSETQ. CDR3 sequence reads: CASSLAKGATGELFF. The CDR3 nucleotides are TGCGCCAGCAGCTTGGCCAAGGGGGCCACCGGGGAGCTGTTTTTT.

The V and J genes are TRBV5-4 and TRBJ2-1; D ambiguous. The germline V gene encodes CDR1 SGHNT and CDR2 YYREEE (reference sequence). The germline V and J ends were trimmed by 3 bases and 7 bases, with 11 bases remaining between them. The CDR3 has 13 amino acids. DNA of the CDR3: TGTGCCAGCAGCTCCCTAGATAGAAATGAGCAGTTCTTC. Its protein is CASSSLDRNEQFF.

This chain's CDR3 is CASRTGTEYGYTF. The CDR3 DNA follows: TGTGCCAGCAGGACCGGGACGGAATATGGCTACACCTTC. The rearrangement joins TRBV28 to TRBJ1-2, with D possibly matching TRBD1 (5 bases). Germline V gives CDR1 MDHEN, CDR2 SYDVKM. This CDR3 region has 13 residues. V was shortened by 6 bases and J by 5 bases, with 13 bases between the two germline ends.

The chain combines TRBV28 with TRBJ2-3, with D unresolved. CDR3 length: 16 residues. From germline, CDR1 is MDHEN and CDR2 SYDVKM. Trimming removed 3 bases at V and 0 bases at J, with 13 bases between. CDR3 residues: CASSLQTSSSTDTQYF. In DNA, the CDR3 is TGTGCCAGCAGTTTGCAGACTTCCTCTAGCACAGATACGCAGTATTTT.

The V and J genes are TRBV7-9 and TRBJ2-7; TRBD2 aligns across 13 bases. In germline, CDR1 is SEHNR, CDR2 FQNEAQ (reference sequence). The V gene end was trimmed by 4 bases and the J gene end by 0 bases; junction bases not matched to a gene: 6. The CDR3 spans 17 residues. The chain's CDR3 is CASSSELAGGPSYEQYF. The CDR3 nucleotides read TGTGCCAGCAGCTCAGAACTAGCGGGAGGGCCCTCCTACGAGCAGTACTTC.

This chain connects TRBV4-1 to TRBJ2-3; no reliable D call. In germline, CDR1 is MGHRA, CDR2 YSYEKL. Trimming stripped 0 bases from V and 0 bases from J, with 16 bases between. The CDR3 loop spans 18 amino acids. The CDR3 loop is CASSQDPLWRLSTDTQYF. For the CDR3, the DNA is TGCGCCAGCAGCCAAGATCCATTGTGGCGCCTTAGCACAGATACGCAGTATTTT.

This chain links TRBV10-3 with TRBJ1-3; 9 bases match TRBD1. Germline lookup yields CDR1 ENHRY and CDR2 SYGVKD. The V gene end was trimmed by 9 bases and the J gene end by 2 bases; junction bases not matched to a gene: 5. This CDR3 is built from 14 residues. CDR3 in DNA: TGTGCCATAACGACAGGGGGAACTGGAAACACCATATATTTT. This codes for CAITTGGTGNTIYF.

The chain recombines TRBV9 with TRBJ2-7; D may match TRBD1 or TRBD2 (5 bases each). V gave up 0 bases and J gave up 0 bases, with 16 bases separating them. This CDR3 has 17 residues. Germline CDR1 reads SGDLS; CDR2 reads YYNGEE. As DNA, the CDR3 is TGTGCCAGCAGCGTAGACGGCCGGGGCCCACGCTCCTACGAGCAGTACTTC. This encodes CASSVDGRGPRSYEQYF.

The sample holds a few counts of this clone. The chain carries TRBV5-1 and TRBJ2-2; 7 nucleotides match TRBD1. V trimming: 5 bases; J trimming: 2 bases; junction bases outside the gene matches: 6. Looked up from germline, CDR1 is SGHRS and CDR2 is YFSETQ. There are 15 residues in the CDR3. DNA for the CDR3: TGCGCCAGCAGTTGGTTAGGGGGCAACACCGGGGAGCTGTTTTTT. This codes for CASSWLGGNTGELFF.